The rows below give T cell receptor beta chains drawn from one sample of a study of patients and donors after allogeneic stem cell transplantation. MiXCR was run by TCRdb on the RT-PCR reads, yielding one entry per CDR3 protein. The sample lists fewer than 95,000 distinct CDR3 sequences; around 5% were seen once. The sequenced material came from blood, either unsorted or a sorted T cell fraction (not recorded which). These receptors originate from a human donor who was either an allogeneic HSCT recipient or a stem cell or donor lymphocyte infusion donor (not recorded which). It is not recorded whose cells these are; they may come from a transplant donor. CDR3s include the opening cysteine and the closing phenylalanine or tryptophan. D genes are given only for firm matches. Size is stated for part of the rows, as once, few or many counts, or as a class when the clone is expanded.

>medium-sized|TRBD1|TRBV20-1|TRBJ1-1
CSATHRGGGTEAFF
TGCAGTGCTACGCACAGGGGAGGGGGTACTGAAGCTTTCTTT
>many|-|TRBV9|TRBJ2-1
CASSVGPQPYNSYNEQFF
TGTGCCAGCAGCGTAGGTCCGCAACCCTATAACTCCTACAATGAGCAGTTCTTC
>many|-|TRBV18|TRBJ2-7
CASSPRVEYEQYF
TGTGCCAGCTCACCGCGAGTAGAGTACGAGCAGTACTTC
>medium-sized|-|TRBV5-1|TRBJ2-3
CASSYDQATDTQYF
TGCGCCAGCAGCTACGATCAGGCCACAGATACGCAGTATTTT
>many|TRBD1|TRBV5-6|TRBJ2-7
CASSTGTGGIIEQYF
TGTGCCAGCAGCACCGGGACAGGGGGCATAATCGAGCAGTACTTC
>few|-|TRBV12-3/TRBV12-4|TRBJ1-1
CASSLPSTGYTEAFF
TGTGCCAGCAGCCTACCTTCGACAGGTTACACTGAAGCTTTCTTT
>few|-|TRBV27|TRBJ2-2
CASSILGGELFF
TGTGCCAGCAGTATACTAGGCGGGGAGCTGTTTTTT
>many|TRBD2|TRBV7-8|TRBJ2-5
CASSPREGTQYF
TGTGCCAGCAGCCCCCGGGAGGGGACCCAGTACTTC
>many|TRBD1|TRBV2|TRBJ1-2
CASSFDRGGYTF
TGTGCCAGCAGTTTTGACAGGGGCGGCTACACCTTC
>-|-|TRBV27|TRBJ2-5
CASSPTPRAARETQYF
TGTGCCAGCAGCCCTACCCCACGGGCAGCCCGTGAGACCCAGTACTTC
>many|-|TRBV3-1|TRBJ2-4
CASSQDVGRNTIQYF
TGTGCCAGCAGCCAAGATGTGGGACGGAACACCATTCAGTACTTC
>many|-|TRBV7-9|TRBJ2-7
CASSLGGGTASYEQYF
TGTGCCAGCAGCCTAGGTGGAGGGACAGCCTCCTACGAGCAGTACTTC
>few|-|TRBV20-1|TRBJ2-4
CSASGQGGENIQYF
TGCAGTGCTAGTGGACAGGGAGGGGAAAACATTCAGTACTTC
>medium-sized|TRBD2|TRBV3-1|TRBJ2-5
CASSLERTSGRKTQYF
TGTGCCAGCAGCCTCGAAAGGACTAGCGGACGGAAGACCCAGTACTTC
>many|TRBD2|TRBV5-1|TRBJ2-3
CASSLGWTSGDDRTDTQYF
TGCGCCAGCAGCTTGGGATGGACTAGCGGGGATGATCGCACAGATACGCAGTATTTT
>few|-|TRBV5-6|TRBJ2-5
CASSPRDLRMAAQETQYF
TGTGCCAGCAGCCCCCGGGATCTTAGAATGGCGGCCCAAGAGACCCAGTACTTC
>many|-|TRBV29-1|TRBJ1-2
CSVAGEPGYGYTF
TGCAGCGTTGCTGGGGAGCCCGGCTATGGCTACACCTTC
>many|TRBD1|TRBV2|TRBJ1-5
CASRIGTGNRNQPQHF
TGTGCCAGCAGAATTGGGACAGGGAATCGCAATCAGCCCCAGCATTTT
>few|TRBD1|TRBV19|TRBJ1-1
CASKTGDARNTEAFF
TGTGCCAGTAAGACAGGGGACGCCCGGAACACTGAAGCTTTCTTT
>many|-|TRBV7-2|TRBJ2-5
CASSSVSETQYF
TGTGCCAGCAGCTCGGTTTCAGAGACCCAGTACTTC
>-|TRBD1|TRBV11-2|TRBJ1-2
CASSLQTEGGGYTF
TGTGCCAGCAGCTTACAAACCGAAGGGGGCGGCTACACCTTC
>many|-|TRBV10-2|TRBJ1-6
CASSVGSSYNSPLHF
TGCGCCAGCAGTGTGGGGAGCTCCTATAATTCACCCCTCCACTTT
>-|TRBD1|TRBV7-6|TRBJ1-4
CASSLGGTGVEKLFF
TGTGCCAGCAGCTTAGGAGGGACAGGGGTCGAAAAACTGTTTTTT
>-|TRBD1|TRBV20-1|TRBJ1-1
CSAERPTGGGEAFF
TGCAGTGCTGAGAGACCCACAGGGGGGGGTGAAGCTTTCTTT
>many|-|TRBV4-1|TRBJ1-3
CASSPRGGSSGNTIYF
TGCGCCAGCAGCCCCCGGGGGGGGAGCTCTGGAAACACCATATATTTT
>many|-|TRBV2|TRBJ1-1
CASARDTTSGAFF
TGTGCCAGCGCTAGGGACACCACCTCGGGAGCTTTCTTT
>many|-|TRBV10-3|TRBJ2-3
CAINGQQSNTQYF
TGTGCCATCAACGGACAACAATCGAATACGCAGTATTTT
>many|-|TRBV27|TRBJ2-7
CASSTQGNYYEQYF
TGTGCCAGCAGTACCCAGGGGAACTACTACGAGCAGTACTTC